The sample holds a few counts of the clone carrying this TCR beta chain. The antigen is unknown. This sample was included in a study of T cells in Graves' hyperthyroidism and ophthalmopathy. The study, taken as a whole, reports: In the analysis, a 13 V-J model separated ophthalmopathy from stable hyperthyroidism. Ophthalmopathy was predicted by the model a median of approximately 6.6 months ahead of onset.

Criteria for exclusion of patients were uncontrolled infection, other autoimmune disease, pregnancy or lactation. RNA transcripts provided the source from which TCR beta CDR3 regions were amplified. The HTBI primer set served for first-round RT-PCR of the TCR CDR3. TCRdb analysed the multiplex PCR reads with MiXCR anew, one entry per CDR3 protein. Among 550,000 to 700,000 distinct CDR3 sequences, just over 45% were seen once, and the ten largest hold under 20%. The sequence was collected from an adult woman with Graves' disease, either hyperthyroidism or ophthalmopathy (not recorded which). Sequencing was carried out using peripheral blood or thyroid tissue (not recorded which).

CDR3 amino acids: CASSPPVISVYGYTF. DNA of the CDR3: TGTGCCAGCAGCCCCCCGGTGATTTCCGTCTATGGCTACACCTTC. The V and J genes are TRBV7-9 and TRBJ1-2; D is undetermined. The CDR3 loop spans 15 amino acids. Germline lookup yields CDR1 SEHNR and CDR2 FQNEAQ (reference sequence). V lost 5 bases and J 4 bases, leaving 17 bases between the germline ends. Full variable domain (remainder filled in from reference TRBV7-9 and TRBJ1-2): DTGVSQNPRHKITKRGQNVTFRCDPISEHNRLYWYRQTLGQGPEFLTYFQNEAQLEKSRLLSDRFSAERPKGSFSTLEIQRTEQGDSAMYLCASSPPVISVYGYTFGSGTRLTVV.